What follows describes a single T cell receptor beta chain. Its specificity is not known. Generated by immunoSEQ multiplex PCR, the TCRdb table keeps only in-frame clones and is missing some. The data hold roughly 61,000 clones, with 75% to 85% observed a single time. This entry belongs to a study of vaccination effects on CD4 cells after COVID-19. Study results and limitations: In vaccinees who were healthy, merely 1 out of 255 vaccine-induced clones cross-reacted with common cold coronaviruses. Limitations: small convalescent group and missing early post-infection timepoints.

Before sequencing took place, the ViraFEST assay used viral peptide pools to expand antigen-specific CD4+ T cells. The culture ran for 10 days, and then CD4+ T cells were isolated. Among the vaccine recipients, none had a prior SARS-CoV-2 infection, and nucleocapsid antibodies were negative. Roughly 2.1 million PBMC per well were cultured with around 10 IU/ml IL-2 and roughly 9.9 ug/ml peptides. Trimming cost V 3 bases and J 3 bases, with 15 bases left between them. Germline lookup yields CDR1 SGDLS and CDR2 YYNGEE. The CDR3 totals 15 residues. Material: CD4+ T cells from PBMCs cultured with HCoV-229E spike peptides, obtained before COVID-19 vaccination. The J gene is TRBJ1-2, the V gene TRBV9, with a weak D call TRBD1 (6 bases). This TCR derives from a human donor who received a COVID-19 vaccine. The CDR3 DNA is TGTGCCAGCAGCGACCACGCGACAGGTTACTATGGCTACACCTTC. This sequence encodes CASSDHATGYYGYTF.